The 8 T cell receptor beta chains given below trace back to one sample, sequenced in a study of response to subunit inactivated influenza vaccine. TCRdb re-called the RT-PCR reads with MiXCR, one entry per CDR3 protein. The repertoire holds about 540,000 distinct CDR3 sequences, with around a quarter as singletons. These data also formed part of another study, on T cells expressing NK-cell markers. That publication notes: Making the TCR beta cDNA relied on 5'RACE template switching with UMIs.

The sequenced sample was CD4+ T cells sorted from PBMCs, obtained approximately 12 days after vaccination. The receptors derive from a man between 50 and 59 years old who received an inactivated influenza vaccine.

This clonotype was counted only a few times. V is TRBV15 and J is TRBJ2-7; perhaps TRBD1 as D (5 bases). Germline V CDR1 and CDR2: LNHNV, YYDKDF (reference sequence). This CDR3 contains 14 residues. With 2 bases removed from V and 5 bases from J, the gap between germline ends came to 13 bases. Here the CDR3 reads CATSRSRTSDEQYF. In DNA, the CDR3 is TGTGCCACCAGCAGATCTCGGACAAGCGACGAGCAGTACTTC.

The chain's CDR3 is CASSQATSGSYNSPLHF. As DNA, the CDR3 is TGTGCCAGCAGCCAGGCGACATCGGGTTCCTATAATTCACCCCTCCACTTT. The chain links TRBV4-2 to TRBJ1-6, with no clear D. V was clipped by 3 bases and J by 1 base, with 13 bases between them. The CDR3 has 17 residues. Germline CDR1 and CDR2: LGHNA and YNFKEQ.

The chain combines TRBV12-3 or TRBV12-4 with TRBJ2-1; possible D gene TRBD2, 6 bases. V lost 1 base to trimming and J lost 0 bases, with 16 bases between them. The CDR3 has 18 amino acids. The CDR3 region has the DNA TGTGCCAGCAGTTTAGTGTACGGACTACAGGACTCCTACAATGAGCAGTTCTTC. Its protein is CASSLVYGLQDSYNEQFF.

The chain couples TRBV20-1 to TRBJ2-3, with no clear D. The CDR3 runs to 14 residues. Germline V lookup: CDR1 DFQATT, CDR2 SNEGSKA (reference sequence). Trimming took off 6 bases at V and 6 bases at J, with 19 bases between the two ends. CDR3 region: CSARGVSASDTQYF. For the CDR3, the DNA is TGCAGTGCCCGAGGCGTGTCTGCGAGTGATACGCAGTATTTT.

V is TRBV12-3 or TRBV12-4 and J is TRBJ1-5, with D unresolved. Trimming left V 2 bases short and J 8 bases short, with 10 bases between. This CDR3 is 13 amino acids long. Here the CDR3 DNA reads TGTGCCAGCAGTTTAATACAGCCGGAGCCCCAGCATTTT. The encoded protein is CASSLIQPEPQHF.

This clonotype was counted a few times. The chain carries TRBV3-1 and TRBJ1-2, with TRBD1 matching over 8 bases. Per the germline V gene, CDR1 is LGHDT and CDR2 is YNNKEL (reference sequence). J lost 6 bases, V lost 1 base, and 4 bases had no gene match. CDR3 length: 14 residues. The CDR3, as DNA: TGTGCCAGCAGCCAAGCAACAGGGGGGGATGGCTACACCTTC. It is translated as CASSQATGGDGYTF.

V usage is TRBV20-1 and J usage is TRBJ1-5, with D possibly matching TRBD1 (6 bases). The germline V gene encodes CDR1 DFQATT and CDR2 SNEGSKA (reference sequence). This CDR3 has 15 residues. V was trimmed by 4 bases and J by 0 bases, leaving 13 bases between them. The CDR3 coding sequence is TGCAGTGCTAACCAGGACAGCTATAGCAATCAGCCCCAGCATTTT. As protein: CSANQDSYSNQPQHF.

This clonotype has just a few counts. The rearrangement links TRBV4-3 to TRBJ2-2; 7 bases match TRBD1. The ends lost 4 bases at V and 2 bases at J; junction bases unmatched: 7. CDR1 and CDR2 (germline): LGHNA, YSLEER. The CDR3 totals 16 residues. This CDR3 reads CASSLQGGQNTGELFF. CDR3 DNA sequence: TGCGCCAGCAGCCTCCAAGGGGGCCAAAACACCGGGGAGCTGTTTTTT.